What follows are 19 T cell receptor beta chains derived from one specimen sequenced in a study of blood T cells in healthy people across ages. Sample-barcoded 5' priming and a J-beta primer mix drove a second PCR of about 6 to 12 cycles. TCRdb re-derived calls from the 5' RACE reads in MiXCR, one entry per CDR3 protein. Among approximately 730,000 distinct CDR3 sequences, roughly 47% were seen once, and the ten largest hold roughly 19%. The specimen sequenced was blood. The receptors were gathered from a woman aged 60-75 years in good health.

In its sample, this clonotype was seen a few times. This sequence joins TRBV5-1 and TRBJ2-7; D is possibly TRBD2 (5 bases). The CDR3 length is 14 residues. Per the germline V gene, CDR1 is SGHRS and CDR2 is YFSETQ. Trimming cost V 4 bases and J 0 bases, with 11 bases left between them. The CDR3 DNA sequence: TGCGCCAGCAGCGAGTTAGCGCTCTCCTACGAGCAGTACTTC. Its translation: CASSELALSYEQYF.

The rearrangement joins TRBV27 to TRBJ2-1, with 7 bases matching TRBD1. The CDR3 covers 15 residues. V shed 8 bases and J 8 bases; nucleotides not matched to a gene: 15. The germline gives CDR1 MNHEY, CDR2 SMNVEV (reference sequence). DNA of the CDR3: TGTGCCAGCTGGAGAGCAGGGGGACAGTATGATGAGCAGTTCTTC. Translation gives CASWRAGGQYDEQFF.

This rearrangement joins TRBV6-5 to TRBJ2-1; D might be TRBD2 (5 bases). Germline loops: CDR1 MNHEY, CDR2 SVGAGI. The CDR3 sequence is 12 residues long. The V end was cut by 0 bases, the J end by 8 bases, with 5 bases between. CDR3 sequence: CASSYSGDEQFF. For the CDR3, the DNA is TGTGCCAGCAGTTACTCCGGGGATGAGCAGTTCTTC.

With regard to this clonotype: A much larger clone is a single base away; this may be a read error. The gene calls are TRBV29-1 and TRBJ2-1; 10 nucleotides agree with TRBD1. Trimming at V came to 6 bases and at J to 13 bases, leaving 18 bases not matched to a gene. There are 15 residues in the CDR3. The germline V gene has CDR1 SQVTM and CDR2 ANQGSEA. Here the CDR3 reads CSVRDRGLFQETQFF. DNA of the CDR3: TGCAGCGTGAGGGACAGGGGATTATTCCAAGAGACCCAGTTCTTC.

The rearrangement links TRBV20-1 to TRBJ2-1; 8 bases line up with TRBD2. The V segment lost 3 bases and the J segment 5 bases; nucleotides outside the gene matches: 12. Germline lookup yields CDR1 DFQATT and CDR2 SNEGSKA (reference sequence). CDR3 length: 16 residues. CDR3 residues: CSASQDLAGWDNEQFF. The CDR3 bases are TGCAGTGCTAGCCAAGATTTAGCGGGATGGGACAATGAGCAGTTCTTC.

Comment on this clonotype: This may stem from a read error, because a much larger clone lies one nucleotide away. V and J are TRBV7-9 and TRBJ2-7, with D possibly TRBD1 on 6 matching bases. The V gene's germline CDR1 is SEHNR and CDR2 FQNEAQ (reference sequence). CDR3 length: 13 amino acids. CDR3 bases: TGTGTCAGCAGCCCGACAGGATCCTACGAGCAGTACTTC. The encoded protein is CVSSPTGSYEQYF.

This clonotype was found a few times. The V and J genes are TRBV20-1 and TRBJ2-7, with TRBD2 identical over 9 bases. The germline V gene encodes CDR1 DFQATT and CDR2 SNEGSKA (reference sequence). The junction had 5 bases not matched to a gene; V was cut back by 0 bases and J by 2 bases. The CDR3 runs 15 residues. The CDR3 protein is CSARDMASGTYEQYF. CDR3 sequence (DNA): TGCAGTGCTAGAGATATGGCTAGCGGGACCTACGAGCAGTACTTC.

This chain uses TRBV3-1 with TRBJ2-1, with no clear D. This CDR3 is 11 amino acids long. Trimming removed 8 bases from V and 9 bases from J, with 11 bases in between. Germline V CDR1 and CDR2: LGHDT, YNNKEL (reference sequence). The CDR3 coding sequence is TGTGCCAGCGGGATCGGTGTTGAGCAGTTCTTC. It codes for CASGIGVEQFF.

The chain links TRBV12-3 or TRBV12-4 to TRBJ1-6; 10 bases match TRBD1. This CDR3 region has 15 residues. V lost 6 bases to trimming and J lost 5 bases; unmatched junction nucleotides: 4. DNA of the CDR3: TGTGCCAGCAGGGGGACAGGGGCACATAATTCACCCCTCCACTTT. Amino acid sequence: CASRGTGAHNSPLHF.

The rearrangement uses TRBV3-1 and TRBJ2-7; D ambiguous. The CDR3 totals 16 residues. Germline loops: CDR1 LGHDT, CDR2 YNNKEL (reference sequence). The V and J ends lost 0 bases and 0 bases respectively, with 12 bases between them. The CDR3 nucleotides read TGTGCCAGCAGCCAAGATATTGAACTATCCTCCTACGAGCAGTACTTC. It codes for CASSQDIELSSYEQYF.

This clonotype was counted between two and nine times. The rearrangement links TRBV7-2 to TRBJ2-5; D tentatively reads TRBD1 or TRBD2 (6 bases each). Germline V lookup: CDR1 SGHTA, CDR2 FQGNSA. V lost 5 bases, J lost 1 base, and 14 bases lay in between. The length of the CDR3 is 15 residues. CDR3 region: CASSPRGPIQETQYF. For the CDR3, the DNA is TGTGCCAGCAGCCCTCGGGGGCCGATCCAAGAGACCCAGTACTTC.

This clonotype was seen ten or more times. The chain couples TRBV16 to TRBJ1-1; 8 bases line up with TRBD1. There are 15 residues in the CDR3. Looked up from germline, CDR1 is KGHSY and CDR2 is FQNENV. The J segment lost 0 bases and the V segment lost 2 bases, leaving 2 bases of the junction unmatched. This CDR3 reads CASSQTGGMNTEAFF. CDR3 DNA sequence: TGTGCCAGCAGCCAAACAGGGGGAATGAACACTGAAGCTTTCTTT. Variable domain in full (rest from reference TRBV16 and TRBJ1-1): GEEVAQTPKHLVRGEGQKAKLYCAPIKGHSYVFWYQQVLKNEFKFLISFQNENVFDETGMPKERFSAKCLPNSPCSLEIQATKLEDSAVYFCASSQTGGMNTEAFFGQGTRLTVV.

The CDR3 DNA reads TGCAGTGCTAGTGGGCAGGTGGGTTATCAGCCCCAGCATTTT. This gives the protein CSASGQVGYQPQHF. The chain links TRBV20-1 to TRBJ1-5, with no clear D. The germline V gene has CDR1 DFQATT and CDR2 SNEGSKA (reference sequence). V was pared by 3 bases and J by 5 bases, with 14 bases between. The CDR3 contains 14 residues.

This chain uses TRBV20-1 with TRBJ2-4; D remains unclear. Germline V gene lookup returns CDR1 DFQATT and CDR2 SNEGSKA (reference sequence). This CDR3 comprises 13 residues. V was shortened by 6 bases and J by 0 bases, with 9 bases between the two germline ends. The CDR3 coding sequence is TGCAGTGCCCCTAAACTAGCCAAAAACATTCAGTACTTC. It encodes CSAPKLAKNIQYF.

There are many counts of this clonotype. A single base separates this from a much larger clone, so it may be a read error. V gene TRBV3-1 combines with J gene TRBJ2-5; unclear D gene. Germline loops: CDR1 LGHDT, CDR2 YNNKEL (reference sequence). The CDR3 sequence is 16 residues long. V was pared by 4 bases and J by 0 bases, with 15 bases between. In DNA form, the CDR3 reads TGTGCCAGCAGCCCAGCCAAAGTTAGTTACCAAGAGACCCAGTACTTC. Translating it yields CASSPAKVSYQETQYF.

This clonotype was counted at least ten times. This chain links TRBV12-3 or TRBV12-4 with TRBJ2-7; no clear D gene. The CDR3 spans 14 residues. Trimming removed 0 bases at V and 1 base at J, with 7 bases between. The CDR3 DNA reads as TGTGCCAGCAGTTTAGCGGAACAGTCCTACGAGCAGTACTTC. Amino acids: CASSLAEQSYEQYF.

The rearrangement joins TRBV7-2 to TRBJ1-1; 9 nucleotides match TRBD1. The CDR3 loop spans 15 amino acids. The V segment lost 4 bases and the J segment 4 bases; nucleotides outside the gene matches: 7. Germline CDR1 reads SGHTA; CDR2 reads FQGNSA. The CDR3 loop is CASSSYRGQSTEAFF. The CDR3 nucleotides read TGTGCCAGCAGCTCCTACAGGGGGCAAAGCACTGAAGCTTTCTTT.

The rearrangement uses TRBV20-1 and TRBJ2-1; a weak D match, TRBD2 (5 bases). The germline gives CDR1 DFQATT, CDR2 SNEGSKA (reference sequence). The V end was cut by 7 bases, the J end by 2 bases, with 21 bases between. The length of the CDR3 is 16 residues. The chain's CDR3 is CSVGRADLITYNEQFF. The CDR3 DNA follows: TGCAGTGTTGGGCGGGCAGACCTTATTACCTACAATGAGCAGTTCTTC.

V gene TRBV11-2 combines with J gene TRBJ2-1; D is possibly TRBD2 (5 bases). CDR1 is SGHAT, CDR2 FQNNGV, per germline. The CDR3 loop spans 11 amino acids. V lost 5 bases, J lost 9 bases, and 8 bases lay in between. The CDR3 region has the DNA TGTGCCAGCAGCCCCGGGATTGAGCAGTTCTTC. Residues: CASSPGIEQFF. Combining the CDR3 with reference TRBV11-2 and TRBJ2-1 gives the whole variable domain EAGVAQSPRYKIIEKRQSVAFWCNPISGHATLYWYQQILGQGPKLLIQFQNNGVVDDSQLPKDRFSAERLKGVDSTLKIQPAKLEDSAVYLCASSPGIEQFFGPGTRLTVL.